This T cell receptor beta chain stems from a study of T cells expressing NK-cell markers. Study-wide context: Sorted CD3+CD56+NKG2C+, CD3+CD56+NKG2C- and CD3+CD56-NKG2C+ T cells provided the TCR beta repertoires. Study-level results: Top CD8+ clonotypes included the dominant CD3+CD56+NKG2C+ clonotypes in 5 to 7 donors.

Germline assignment: CDR1 DFQATT and CDR2 SNEGSKA (reference sequence). The CDR3 spans 14 residues. About this clonotype itself: Antigen unknown.

It was by 5'RACE template switching with UMIs that TCR beta cDNA was made. From its re-call of the 5' RACE reads, TCRdb lists each CDR3 protein once, without DNA. Its clone listing holds under 600,000 distinct CDR3 sequences. The sequence was collected from a woman between 45 and 65 years old in good health. This chain links TRBV20-1 with TRBJ1-1; TCRdb picks TRBD1, but there is no DNA to check that call. Material: blood T cells: a sorted CD56 or NKG2C T cell subset, CD4+ or CD8+ T cells, or bulk PBMC T cells (not recorded which). The CDR3 sequence: CSAIGRGRNTEAFF.